This T cell receptor (beta chain) was obtained from a study of cytomegalovirus exposure and HLA in healthy donors. Germline V gene data show CDR1 as MNHNS and CDR2 as SASEGT. Trimming took off 4 bases at V and 1 base at J, with 16 bases between the two ends. This CDR3 region has 16 residues. Researchers ran the PCR with 60 Vbeta and 13 Jbeta primers. Method: immunoSEQ multiplex PCR; TCRdb's copy keeps in-frame clones and lacks some. In the table there are 150,000 to 200,000 clones, roughly four fifths of which are singletons. This receptor was obtained from a woman between 40 and 55 years old in good health and CMV-seronegative. This rearrangement joins TRBV6-1 to TRBJ2-5; possible D gene TRBD2, 5 bases. The sample comprised PBMCs. In DNA, the CDR3 is TGTGCCAGCAGTGCAAGCCGGTGGGAGTTCCAAGAGACCCAGTACTTC. Translated: CASSASRWEFQETQYF.